The entry below gives a single T cell receptor (beta chain) sequence along with its context. Trimming at V came to 6 bases and at J to 4 bases, leaving 7 bases not matched to a gene. The CDR3 is 13 residues long. Germline V gene lookup returns CDR1 SQVTM and CDR2 ANQGSEA. The data originate from a study of blood T cell repertoires in COVID-19. Original data processing: Estimation of nucleated cell counts relied on the amplification of reference gene primers. Only in-frame clones appear in the TCRdb table, and some are missing; sequencing was by immunoSEQ multiplex PCR. That table is the source of V, J and clone size, and D and trimming were worked out from the DNA. The data contain hundreds of thousands of clones, around nine tenths of them singletons.

The rearrangement uses TRBV29-1 and TRBJ2-5; 8 nucleotides line up with TRBD1. The TCR comes from a man in his forties or fifties who had recovered from COVID-19. Sequencing was done on a sample of PBMCs or T cells enriched from blood (not recorded which). In DNA form, the CDR3 reads TGCAGCGTCGGTGGACAGGGAGGAGAGACCCAGTACTTC. Translating gives CSVGGQGGETQYF.